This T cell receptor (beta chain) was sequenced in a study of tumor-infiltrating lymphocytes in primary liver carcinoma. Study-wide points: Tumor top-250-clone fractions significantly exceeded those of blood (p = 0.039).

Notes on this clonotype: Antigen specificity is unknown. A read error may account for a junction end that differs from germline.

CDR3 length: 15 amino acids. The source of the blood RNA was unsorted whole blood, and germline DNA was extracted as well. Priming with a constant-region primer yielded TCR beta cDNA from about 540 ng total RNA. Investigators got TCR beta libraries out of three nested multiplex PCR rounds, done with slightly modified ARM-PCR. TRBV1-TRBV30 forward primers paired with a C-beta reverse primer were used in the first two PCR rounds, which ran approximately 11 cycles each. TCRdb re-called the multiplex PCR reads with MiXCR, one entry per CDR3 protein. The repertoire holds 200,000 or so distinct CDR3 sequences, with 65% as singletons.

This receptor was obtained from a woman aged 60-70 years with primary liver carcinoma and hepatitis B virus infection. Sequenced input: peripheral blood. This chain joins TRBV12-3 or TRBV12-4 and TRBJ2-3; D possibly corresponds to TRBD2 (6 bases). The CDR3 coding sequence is TGTGCCAGCAGTCTCGGGAGTGGTAGCACAGATACACAGTATTTT. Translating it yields CASSLGSGSTDTQYF.